This is a list of T cell receptor beta chains from one sample in a study of cytomegalovirus exposure and HLA in healthy donors. Here immunoSEQ multiplex PCR was the method, and the copy in TCRdb shows in-frame clones only, minus some. The sample holds about 84,000 clones, about three quarters seen once. The sequenced sample consisted of PBMCs. Receptors were obtained from a male donor in good health and CMV-seropositive. Both conserved end residues are part of each CDR3. Each record gives: clone size, J gene, D gene, V gene, CDR3 protein, CDR3 DNA. The D gene is left open where the match is weak. Not all rows give a size; the values are once, few, many and, for expanded clones, a class.

-	TRBJ2-2	TRBD1	TRBV28	CASRGGQGNTGELFF	TGTGCCAGCAGGGGGGGACAGGGGAACACCGGGGAGCTGTTTTTT
-	TRBJ2-3	TRBD2	TRBV18	CASSPPVVAGKGGTQYF	TGTGCCAGCTCACCACCGGTGGTAGCGGGAAAGGGCGGTACGCAGTATTTT
-	TRBJ2-2	-	TRBV30	CAWTGENTGELFF	TGTGCCTGGACAGGGGAGAACACCGGGGAGCTGTTTTTT
-	TRBJ2-3	TRBD2	TRBV13	CASSLALRGLAGTNTQYF	TGTGCCAGCAGCTTAGCCCTCCGGGGACTAGCGGGGACAAATACGCAGTATTTT
-	TRBJ1-2	-	TRBV7-2	CASSTRQGNYGYTF	TGTGCCAGCAGCACGCGGCAGGGTAACTATGGCTACACCTTC
-	TRBJ2-1	TRBD1	TRBV14	CASSRNNLQGSEQFF	TGTGCCAGCAGCCGGAATAATCTACAGGGGTCTGAGCAGTTCTTC
few	TRBJ2-7	-	TRBV28	CASSLRRTGRYEQYF	TGTGCCAGCAGTTTGCGACGGACTGGGCGATACGAGCAGTACTTC
once	TRBJ2-6	TRBD2	TRBV4-2	CASSQDLGLAGNPSGANVLTF	TGTGCCAGCAGCCAAGATTTGGGACTAGCGGGAAATCCCTCTGGGGCCAACGTCCTGACTTTC
-	TRBJ2-2	TRBD1	TRBV6-5	CASRRQGNTGELFF	TGTGCCAGCAGGCGACAGGGGAACACCGGGGAGCTGTTTTTT
once	TRBJ1-2	-	TRBV4-3	CASSQVGAPIGGYTF	TGCGCCAGCAGCCAAGTAGGGGCCCCAATAGGTGGCTACACCTTC
-	TRBJ2-5	-	TRBV28	CASSRTLGQQETQYF	TGTGCCAGCAGTCGGACCCTCGGACAGCAAGAGACCCAGTACTTC
-	TRBJ1-1	-	TRBV6-5	CASSSGTGRFPEAFF	TGTGCCAGCAGTTCCGGGACTGGGAGGTTCCCTGAAGCTTTCTTT
-	TRBJ1-2	-	TRBV18	CASSLSGSVYGYTF	TGTGCCAGCTCACTATCCGGGTCCGTATATGGCTACACCTTC
-	TRBJ1-3	-	TRBV2	CASRDWSSGNTIYF	TGTGCCAGCAGGGACTGGAGCTCTGGAAACACCATATATTTT
-	TRBJ1-2	TRBD1	TRBV5-1	CASSSGTGLESGYTF	TGCGCCAGCAGTTCCGGGACAGGGCTAGAAAGTGGCTACACCTTC
-	TRBJ2-6	-	TRBV5-1	CASSLTGNSGANVLTF	TGCGCCAGCAGCTTAACAGGGAACTCTGGGGCCAACGTCCTGACTTTC
-	TRBJ2-2	-	TRBV19	CASSIDGALANTGELFF	TGTGCCAGTAGTATAGATGGGGCGTTAGCTAACACCGGGGAGCTGTTTTTT
-	TRBJ1-4	-	TRBV4-2	CASSQDAGSTNEKLFF	TGTGCCAGCAGCCAAGATGCGGGTTCAACTAATGAAAAACTGTTTTTT
-	TRBJ2-2	TRBD2	TRBV19	CASTLGGGLNTGELFF	TGTGCCAGTACCTTGGGGGGGGGTTTGAACACCGGGGAGCTGTTTTTT
-	TRBJ2-1	TRBD1	TRBV25-1	CASSDQGVSSSYNEQFF	TGTGCCAGCAGTGACCAGGGGGTCTCAAGCTCCTACAATGAGCAGTTCTTC
-	TRBJ1-2	-	TRBV7-2	CASSLAQNYGYTF	TGTGCCAGCAGCTTAGCACAGAACTATGGCTACACCTTC
-	TRBJ2-2	-	TRBV27	CASSPGLNTGELFF	TGTGCCAGCAGTCCGGGACTTAACACCGGGGAGCTGTTTTTT
-	TRBJ2-7	TRBD1	TRBV5-1	CASSLWTGQRYEQYF	TGCGCCAGCAGCCTTTGGACAGGCCAGCGCTACGAGCAGTACTTC
-	TRBJ2-6	-	TRBV6-6	CASSYGAGANVLTF	TGTGCCAGCAGTTACGGAGCTGGGGCCAACGTCCTGACTTTC
-	TRBJ2-7	-	TRBV19	CASSIRAGREQYF	TGTGCCAGTAGTATTCGGGCAGGGCGCGAGCAGTACTTC
-	TRBJ2-7	-	TRBV7-2	CASSRGPHYEQYF	TGTGCCAGCAGCCGAGGGCCCCACTACGAGCAGTACTTC
-	TRBJ2-6	TRBD1	TRBV27	CASSLTGTSGANVLTF	TGTGCCAGCAGTTTGACAGGGACCTCTGGGGCCAACGTCCTGACTTTC